These T cell receptor beta chains were read from a single sample in a study of cytomegalovirus exposure and HLA in healthy donors. The table came from immunoSEQ multiplex PCR; TCRdb's copy has only in-frame clones and leaves some out. The table includes approximately 210,000 clones, more than 70% detected once. Input material: PBMCs. These receptors were obtained from a young woman in good health and CMV-seronegative. Both conserved end residues are part of each CDR3. A D gene is named only where the DNA matches it firmly. Not every row has a clone size; where given, it reads once, few, many or a size class.

j_gene | abundance | v_gene | d_gene | CDR3nt | CDR3aa
TRBJ2-7 | few | TRBV19 | . | TGTGCCAGTAGTACGAAAGACAGTTACTACGAGCAGTACTTC | CASSTKDSYYEQYF
TRBJ1-6 | once | TRBV9 | . | TGTGCCAGCAGCGTATCAACAGATAATTCACCCCTCCACTTT | CASSVSTDNSPLHF
TRBJ1-2 | . | TRBV7-8 | TRBD1 | TGTGCCAGCAGCTTAGCCCCTGGACAGGGCGAAAACTATGGCTACACCTTC | CASSLAPGQGENYGYTF
TRBJ2-1 | . | TRBV5-4 | . | TGTGCCAGCAGCTTGGGTGTACTAGACTCCTACAATGAGCAGTTCTTC | CASSLGVLDSYNEQFF
TRBJ1-1 | . | TRBV2 | TRBD1 | TGTGCCAGCAAAATTGACAGGGTGAACACTGAAGCTTTCTTT | CASKIDRVNTEAFF
TRBJ1-6 | . | TRBV4-2 | TRBD1 | TGTGCCAGCAGCCAGGAAGCCCGAGGGGGCACTAATTCACCCCTCCACTTT | CASSQEARGGTNSPLHF
TRBJ2-1 | once | TRBV19 | . | TGTGCCAGTAGGAAGGTGGTGGGGGGTTACAATGAGCAGTTCTTC | CASRKVVGGYNEQFF
TRBJ1-1 | . | TRBV19 | TRBD1 | TGTGCCAGTAGGAGCTCGACAGGGATGGACACTGAAGCTTTCTTT | CASRSSTGMDTEAFF
TRBJ1-2 | . | TRBV27 | . | TGTGCCAGCAGTTACACAGCAAACACAAACTATGGCTACACCTTC | CASSYTANTNYGYTF
TRBJ1-1 | . | TRBV6-1 | . | TGTGCCAGCAGTGCCCGTAGGGGAGGGACGACTGAAGCTTTCTTT | CASSARRGGTTEAFF
TRBJ1-5 | . | TRBV5-1 | . | TGCGCCAGCAGCTTGGCCGGGGGAAGCAATCAGCCCCAGCATTTT | CASSLAGGSNQPQHF
TRBJ1-5 | . | TRBV6-5 | TRBD1 | TGTGCCAGCAGGACAGGGGACCAGCCCCAGCATTTT | CASRTGDQPQHF
TRBJ2-3 | . | TRBV11-2 | TRBD2 | TGTGCCAGCAGCAACCCACTAGCGGGGGGGACTAGCACAGATACGCAGTATTTT | CASSNPLAGGTSTDTQYF
TRBJ1-5 | . | TRBV5-6 | . | TGTGCCAGCAGCTTGTCCGGTGGACAACTACCATTCAATCAGCCCCAGCATTTT | CASSLSGGQLPFNQPQHF
TRBJ2-1 | . | TRBV30 | . | TGTGCCTGGAGTGTAAGGGGTGCCTACAATGAGCAGTTCTTC | CAWSVRGAYNEQFF
TRBJ1-5 | . | TRBV12-5 | . | TGTGCTAGTGGTTTGCCCCGGGACTCATATCAGCCCCAGCATTTT | CASGLPRDSYQPQHF
TRBJ2-1 | . | TRBV27 | . | TGTGCCAGCAGTTTCCGGCAGGTCCCCCAAGATTCTAATGAGCAGTTCTTC | CASSFRQVPQDSNEQFF
TRBJ2-1 | . | TRBV6-1 | . | TGTGCCAGCAGTGACTTCTCCCATGAGCAGTTCTTC | CASSDFSHEQFF
TRBJ2-7 | . | TRBV6-6 | . | TGTGCCAGCAGTTACTCGTCAGGGCTGTACGAGCAGTACTTC | CASSYSSGLYEQYF
TRBJ2-7 | . | TRBV28 | . | TGTGCCAGCAGCCCGACGACAGATTATTCCTACGAGCAGTACTTC | CASSPTTDYSYEQYF
TRBJ1-5 | . | TRBV5-4 | . | TGTGCCAGCAGCTCGACCGACAGCAATAGCAATCAGCCCCAGCATTTT | CASSSTDSNSNQPQHF
TRBJ2-1 | . | TRBV13 | TRBD2 | TGTGCCAGCAGCGACCTTCGAGCGGGAGGGCCGTGTGAGCAGTTCTTC | CASSDLRAGGPCEQFF
TRBJ2-2 | once | TRBV5-4 | TRBD2 | TGTGCCAGCAGCGATCCGCAGCGGGGGGGGCGGGAGCTGTTTTTT | CASSDPQRGGRELFF
TRBJ1-1 | . | TRBV25-1 | . | TGTGCCAGCAGTGAATCGGAGGGTAGAGCTTTCTTT | CASSESEGRAFF
TRBJ2-3 | . | TRBV27 | TRBD2 | TGTGCCAGCACCCCGGGGGGGACTAGCGGGGGCACACTAACCGGTACGCAGTATTTT | CASTPGGTSGGTLTGTQYF
TRBJ1-1 | . | TRBV19 | TRBD1 | TGTGCCAGTAGTTCTCTGGACAGGGGTTGGGCTGAAGCTTTCTTT | CASSSLDRGWAEAFF
TRBJ1-2 | . | TRBV6-6 | . | TGTGCCTCCAGGGATGGCGGCTACACCTTC | CASRDGGYTF
TRBJ2-5 | . | TRBV6-5 | . | TGTGCCAGCAGCGAAACCCAGGGGGGAAGGGAGACCCAGTACTTC | CASSETQGGRETQYF
TRBJ2-1 | . | TRBV13 | TRBD2 | TGTGCCAGCAGCCCGCCGCGACAGGGCATTAGTGTAGCGGGAGGGGACAATGAGCAGTTCTTC | CASSPPRQGISVAGGDNEQFF
TRBJ2-1 | . | TRBV2 | TRBD2 | TGTGCCAGCTGCCTAGCGGGAGCCAATGAGCAGTTCTTC | CASCLAGANEQFF
TRBJ1-5 | . | TRBV6-5 | . | TGTGCCAGCAGAAACAGGGTCGATAGCAATCAGCCCCAGCATTTT | CASRNRVDSNQPQHF
TRBJ1-5 | once | TRBV5-4 | TRBD1 | TGTGCCAGCAGCTTATCTGGCGGCCGTCAGGGGGGCAATCAGCCCCAGCATTTT | CASSLSGGRQGGNQPQHF
TRBJ2-5 | . | TRBV15 | . | TGTGCCACCAGCAGGGACATAACTCCTGGGGAGACCCAGTACTTC | CATSRDITPGETQYF
TRBJ1-2 | . | TRBV6-1 | TRBD1 | TGTGCCAGCAGTGACCGACGGACAGGGGATTTCTATGGCTACACCTTC | CASSDRRTGDFYGYTF
TRBJ1-6 | . | TRBV29-1 | . | TGCAGCGTTCGTCTCGGAGATTCACCCCTCCACTTT | CSVRLGDSPLHF
TRBJ2-7 | . | TRBV28 | . | TGTGCCAGCAGTGATACCGGGACTCTCTACGAGCAGTACTTC | CASSDTGTLYEQYF
TRBJ2-7 | . | TRBV7-9 | . | TGTGCCAGCACCACTCAGGGGGGTCGGGAGCAGTACTTC | CASTTQGGREQYF
TRBJ2-6 | once | TRBV27 | . | TGTGCCAGCACCCCACGCGCGCAGGTCCACTCTGGGGCCAACGTCCTGACTTTC | CASTPRAQVHSGANVLTF
TRBJ2-3 | once | TRBV5-4 | . | TGTGCCAGCAGCTTGGCCTCAGGTTCAGATACGCAGTATTTT | CASSLASGSDTQYF
TRBJ2-1 | . | TRBV4-1 | TRBD1 | TGCGCCAGCAGCCAAGCCTCGTGGACAGGGGGCCGGAATGAGCAGTTCTTC | CASSQASWTGGRNEQFF
TRBJ2-7 | . | TRBV19 | . | TGTGCCAGTACCCCACGTGGAGGGGGCGGCGAGCAGTACTTC | CASTPRGGGGEQYF
TRBJ1-5 | . | TRBV19 | . | TGTGCCAGTAGTCGCCGGGAAACTTCACGGCCCCAGCATTTT | CASSRRETSRPQHF
TRBJ2-7 | . | TRBV27 | TRBD1 | TGTGCCAGCAGTGAAAGGGACAGCTCCTACGAGCAGTACTTC | CASSERDSSYEQYF
TRBJ1-1 | . | TRBV19 | . | TGTGCCAGTATCCCGAGCCGAGGCATCGGGAACACTGAAGCTTTCTTT | CASIPSRGIGNTEAFF
TRBJ2-6 | . | TRBV5-1 | . | TGCGCCAGCAGCCCTGGTCAGTACTCTGGGGCCAACGTCCTGACTTTC | CASSPGQYSGANVLTF
TRBJ2-2 | few | TRBV29-1 | . | TGCAGCGTTGACCCACAGTCCACCGGGGAGCTGTTTTTT | CSVDPQSTGELFF
TRBJ2-7 | . | TRBV11-2 | . | TGTGCCAGCAGGAAAGTAGGCCGGGGGAACCACGAGCAGTACTTC | CASRKVGRGNHEQYF
TRBJ2-3 | . | TRBV10-2 | . | TGCGCCAGCAGGGAGGTCTTAACAGATACGCAGTATTTT | CASREVLTDTQYF
TRBJ2-7 | once | TRBV5-1 | TRBD1 | TGCGCCAGCAGCTTGGCCGGGACAGGGACCTACGAGCAGTACTTC | CASSLAGTGTYEQYF
TRBJ2-7 | once | TRBV5-4 | TRBD1 | TGTGCCAGCAGCCAAGGACAGGGCGACTACGAGCAGTACTTC | CASSQGQGDYEQYF
TRBJ1-2 | . | TRBV4-2 | . | TGTGCCAGCAGCCAAGACAGGGGCGACTATGGCTACACCTTC | CASSQDRGDYGYTF
TRBJ2-3 | . | TRBV5-6 | TRBD2 | TGTGCCAGCAGGCCCCCTAGCGGGAGGATCGATACGCAGTATTTT | CASRPPSGRIDTQYF
TRBJ1-1 | . | TRBV9 | . | TGTGCCAGCAGCGTAGAGGACTGGACTGAAGCTTTCTTT | CASSVEDWTEAFF
TRBJ1-1 | . | TRBV2 | TRBD1 | TGTGCCAGCAGCCGGGACAGGGAAGCTTTCTTT | CASSRDREAFF
TRBJ1-5 | once | TRBV10-3 | . | TGTGCCATCAGCACTCTCTATAGCAATCAGCCCCAGCATTTT | CAISTLYSNQPQHF
TRBJ2-5 | . | TRBV2 | . | TGTGCTTTAAAGGGGGTCAGGTCAGAAGAGACCCAGTACTTC | CALKGVRSEETQYF
TRBJ2-7 | . | TRBV11-3 | TRBD1 | TGTGCCAGCAGCATCGGACAGGGGCCCTACGAGCAGTACTTC | CASSIGQGPYEQYF